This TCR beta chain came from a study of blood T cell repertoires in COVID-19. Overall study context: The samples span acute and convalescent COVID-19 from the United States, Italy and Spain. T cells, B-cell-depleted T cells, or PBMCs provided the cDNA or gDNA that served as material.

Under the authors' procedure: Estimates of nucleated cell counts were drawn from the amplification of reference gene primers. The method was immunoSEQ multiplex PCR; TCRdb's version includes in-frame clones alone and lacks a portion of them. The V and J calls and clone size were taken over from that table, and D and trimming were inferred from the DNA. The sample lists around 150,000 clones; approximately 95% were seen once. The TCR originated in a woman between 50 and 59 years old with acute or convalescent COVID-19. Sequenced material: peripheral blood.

The DNA of the CDR3 is TGTGCCAGCAGTAGCATCACAGGGGGCGGGTCCTACGAGCAGTACTTC. This codes for CASSSITGGGSYEQYF. The J gene is TRBJ2-7, the V gene TRBV27; 9 bases are shared with TRBD1. The CDR3 has 16 residues. Germline loops: CDR1 MNHEY, CDR2 SMNVEV (reference sequence). J was trimmed by 1 base and V by 5 bases; bases with no gene match: 9.